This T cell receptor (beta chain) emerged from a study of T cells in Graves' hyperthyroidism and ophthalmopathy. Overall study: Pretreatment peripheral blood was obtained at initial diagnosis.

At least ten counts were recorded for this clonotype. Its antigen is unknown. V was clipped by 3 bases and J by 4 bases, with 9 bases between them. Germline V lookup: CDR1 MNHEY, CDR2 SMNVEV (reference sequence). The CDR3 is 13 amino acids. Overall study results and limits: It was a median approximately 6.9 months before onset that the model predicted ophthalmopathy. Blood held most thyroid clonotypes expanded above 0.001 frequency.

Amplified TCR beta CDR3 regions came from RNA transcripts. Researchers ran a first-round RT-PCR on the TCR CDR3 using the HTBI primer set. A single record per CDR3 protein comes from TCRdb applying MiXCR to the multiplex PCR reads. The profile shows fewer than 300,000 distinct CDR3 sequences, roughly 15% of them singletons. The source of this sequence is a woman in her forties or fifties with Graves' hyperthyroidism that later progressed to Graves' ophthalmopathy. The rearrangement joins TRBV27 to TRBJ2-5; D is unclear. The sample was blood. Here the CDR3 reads CASSLKRRETQYF. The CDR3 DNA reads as TGTGCCAGCAGTTTGAAGCGTAGAGAGACCCAGTACTTC.